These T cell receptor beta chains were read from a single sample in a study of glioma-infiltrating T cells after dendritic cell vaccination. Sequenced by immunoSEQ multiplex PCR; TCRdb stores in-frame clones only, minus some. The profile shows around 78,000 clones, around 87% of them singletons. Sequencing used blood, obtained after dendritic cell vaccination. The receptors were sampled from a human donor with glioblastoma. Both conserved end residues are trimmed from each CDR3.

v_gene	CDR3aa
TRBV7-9	ASSPPVSYEQY
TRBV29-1	SVEVAPRAYEQY
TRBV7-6	ASSWGQINEQF
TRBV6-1	ASSERADRDSVWMH
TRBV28	ASRKSGRVYNEQF
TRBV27	ASSLRLAGGPSILYEQY
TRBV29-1	SVRPLGGGGETQY
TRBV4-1	ASRPGITNYGYT
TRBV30	AWSETMVAGEQY
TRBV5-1	ASSATGDARAGYT
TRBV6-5	ASSTGTGDNQPQH